This paragraph covers one T cell receptor beta chain sequence. Method: immunoSEQ multiplex PCR; TCRdb's copy keeps in-frame clones and lacks some. This sample carries approximately 730,000 clones, over 75% of them seen once, and the ten largest clones take around 0.0094%. This entry is derived from a study of shared T cell receptors in the human thymus. Deletions cut 5 bases from V and 2 bases from J, with 18 bases between. CDR1 and CDR2 from the germline V gene are WNHNN and SYGVQD (reference sequence). The CDR3 is 16 residues long. These data were also filed under a second study, of human thymus T cells. Per that paper: Donor material was obtained from healthy Finnish infants undergoing corrective surgery for congenital heart defects. The thymus was resected at corrective cardiac surgery. In thymic and blood repertoires alike, V and J usage looked biased. There were highly overlapping thymic repertoires among unrelated individuals, as related research reported.

The chain is built from TRBV10-1 and TRBJ1-1; D is possibly TRBD1 (5 bases). The receptor was isolated from a girl under two years old with a congenital heart defect. The sample comprised thymocytes. The CDR3 coding sequence is TGCGCCAGCAGTCCGCGGGGGGGGACGCGAAACACTGAAGCTTTCTTT. It yields the protein CASSPRGGTRNTEAFF.